This section outlines one T cell receptor (beta chain) sequence together with its context. Antigen: not known. This specimen comes from a study of CD8+CD57+ T cells in acquired aplastic anemia. Study observations and caveats: Fewer than 30 CD8+ CDR3 sequences were shared between patients and controls.

Before being chosen for sequencing, patients had shown CD8+CD57+ cell expansion by flow cytometry. Genomic DNA provided the template from which TCR beta VDJ and CDR3 profiles were obtained. MiXCR, run by TCRdb on the reads, gives a single entry per CDR3 protein. The data show some 200,000 distinct CDR3 sequences, 48% seen once. The TCR originated in a human donor with aplastic anemia. Specimen: sorted CD4+, CD8+, or CD8+CD57+ T cells (not recorded which) from PBMCs.

DNA of the CDR3: TGTGCCAGCAGCTTAGTAGGGGAGGTTGGACCCCTCCACTTT. Its protein is CASSLVGEVGPLHF. The chain couples TRBV7-2 to TRBJ1-6; possibly TRBD1 for D (5 bases). The CDR3 runs 14 residues. Germline V gene data show CDR1 as SGHTA and CDR2 as FQGNSA. The V and J ends lost 1 base and 12 bases respectively, with 13 bases between them.